This T cell receptor (beta chain) emerged from a study of blood T cell repertoires in COVID-19. This clone has just a few counts. This CDR3 has 15 residues. With 5 bases clipped from V and 6 bases from J, the junction kept 5 bases outside the gene matches. Germline lookup yields CDR1 MNHEY and CDR2 SVGAGI. The assay was immunoSEQ multiplex PCR, and TCRdb's table has in-frame clones only and misses some. The sample has 200,000 or so clones; about 85% are singletons. Sequenced material: peripheral blood. V is TRBV6-5 and J is TRBJ2-2; 11 bases map to TRBD1. This clonotype was sampled from a human donor in a cohort sampled during active COVID-19. For the CDR3, the DNA is TGTGCCAGCAGTCCGGACAGGGGGCGATCCGGGGAGCTGTTTTTT. Its protein product is CASSPDRGRSGELFF.